Reported below is one T cell receptor (beta chain). Its antigen is not yet known. No much larger clone is present one base from it, and per-base qualities are unavailable. Peripheral blood CD8+ and CD4+ T cells from healthy donors, Susac syndrome patients and multiple sclerosis patients were profiled by high-throughput TCR beta sequencing. Treatment-naive patients with stable or active relapsing-remitting disease fulfilling revised McDonald criteria were used as multiple sclerosis controls. Bulk CD8+ and CD4+ T cells were purified by magnetic negative isolation, while CD8+ TEMRA cells were enriched using FACS. Blood was collected in EDTA tubes and processed within 24 hours, with PBMCs isolated through density gradient centrifugation. PBMCs intended for TCR sequencing were cryopreserved in liquid nitrogen and thawed later in a water bath at 37 degrees C. Purity of sorted or isolated CD4+, CD8+ and CD8+ TEMRA cells was at least 90%.

The data belong to a study of CD8 T cells in Susac syndrome (dated by TCRdb to the late 2010s). Context from the whole study: The study used repertoire sequencing to test whether antigen drove CD8+ T cell activation and differentiation in Susac syndrome.

RNA was extracted with the RNeasy kit and roughly 0.45 to 1 ug was reverse transcribed using random hexamers. The immunoSEQ multiplex PCR assay, covering 54 Vbeta and 13 Jbeta segments, was used to amplify TCR beta CDR3 regions. PCR amplification bias was corrected using a synthetic template baseline for primer optimization and computational correction. The authors' analysis ran thus. Only productive sequences were kept, with reads annotated to V, D and J genes according to IMGT and analyzed in immunoSEQ Analyzer. Clonality was computed as one minus Shannon entropy normalized by log2 of the number of productive unique sequences. For each patient and control, public and private clones were evaluated within the 100 most prevalent clones. Clones were defined as Susac-specific if absent from the healthy and MS cohorts, from around 1,000 published viral clones and from other ImmuneACCESS disease sequences. TCRdb ran its own pipeline on the public reads, namely fastp trimming at Q25 and MiXCR clone calling, and kept in-frame beta chains. Rows with one shared CDR3 protein collapse into an entry with the most common genes and DNA. In this record, the V and J calls reflect TCRdb's handling and not the investigators' own analysis. Here the sample has approximately 140,000 distinct CDR3 sequences; roughly 95% occur a single time. Over 0.1% of the sample belongs to the ten largest clones.

The investigation overall reported the following: The number of individuals in the TCR sequencing and HLA analysis was recognized as being relatively small.

Spanning cysteine to phenylalanine, the CDR3 consists of 15 amino acids. Left in the record is the CDR3 DNA by itself, 45 bases read in frame from the first base. The germline V gene yields SQVTM for CDR1 and ANQGSEA for CDR2. Deletion took 0 bases off V and 0 bases off J, with a span of 9 bases between the germline ends. The sequence derives from a human donor with multiple sclerosis. Specimen: CD4+ T cells from PBMCs. The rearranged segments are TRBV29-1 and TRBJ2-4; the D gene is tentatively TRBD1 or TRBD2, each matching 6 bases. The DNA sequence follows: TGCAGCGTTGAAGAAGGGGGGAAAGCCAAAAACATTCAGTACTTC. It specifies CSVEEGGKAKNIQYF.